The clone carrying this T cell receptor beta chain came up many times. This record belongs to a study of type 1 and type 2 diabetes patients. At the level of the study: T cells were magnetically sorted from PBMCs as CD4+ or CD8+ subsets.

Germline CDR1 is ENHRY and CDR2 is SYGVKD. The ends were cut back, 1 base at V and 1 base at J, with 7 bases in the middle. The CDR3 is made up of 14 amino acids. The PCR template was genomic DNA. Multiplex PCR with 30 forward and 13 reverse primers amplified the TCR beta CDR3. Each CDR3 protein gets one entry after TCRdb re-called the multiplex PCR reads with MiXCR. The sample lists 250,000 or so distinct CDR3 sequences; 47% were seen once. This receptor was obtained from a man aged 18 to 35 with type 2 diabetes. The specimen was peripheral blood mononuclear cells (PBMCs). The rearrangement uses TRBV10-3 and TRBJ1-1; D remains unclear. The CDR3 loop reads CAISEFTKNTEAFF. Here the CDR3 DNA reads TGTGCCATCAGTGAGTTTACAAAGAACACTGAAGCTTTCTTT.